The entry below gives a single T cell receptor (beta chain) sequence along with its context. What it binds is not known. Libraries were prepared by immunoSEQ multiplex PCR; TCRdb keeps only in-frame clonotypes and omits some of them. The sample carries about 70,000 clones, roughly 83% recorded once. The CDR3 extends over 14 amino acids. Trimming cost V 9 bases and J 1 base, with 13 bases left between them. The germline V gene encodes CDR1 LNHDA and CDR2 SQIVND (reference sequence). This sample was taken from a study of T cells in localized non-small cell lung cancer. Study observations and caveats: A median of approximately 57 clones ranked among the top 100 in tumor appeared in adjacent lung. Maximal T cell clonality occurred in uninvolved adjacent lung, with tumor ranking below it. A higher density of T cells in blood coincided with extended overall survival.

The rearrangement joins TRBV19 to TRBJ2-1, with D unresolved. The starting material was peripheral blood, obtained before any cancer treatment. This receptor was taken from a female donor older than 55 with stage I lung adenocarcinoma. The CDR3 DNA is TGTGCCAGCGGCTCGTCCCATTCCTACAATGAGCAGTTCTTC. Translation: CASGSSHSYNEQFF.